A selection of T cell receptor beta chains follows, all from one sample in a study of blood T cell repertoires in COVID-19. Measured with immunoSEQ multiplex PCR; TCRdb has only the in-frame clones, and not every one. The data contain 200,000 to 250,000 clones, around nine tenths of them seen just once; the ten biggest clones take up around 1.5%. The source material was peripheral blood. The receptors were sampled from a man between 18 and 35 years old with active or convalescent COVID-19. CDR3s include the opening cysteine and the closing phenylalanine or tryptophan. Each record gives: D gene, V gene, clone size, J gene, CDR3 protein, CDR3 DNA. D genes are given only for firm matches. Clone size is given for some rows only: seen once, a few or many times, or a class if the clone is expanded.

-	TRBV28	-	TRBJ2-3	CASRPWASTDTQYF	TGTGCCAGCAGACCATGGGCTAGCACAGATACGCAGTATTTT
TRBD2	TRBV10-1	once	TRBJ2-1	CASSEPGLARNEQFF	TGCGCCAGCAGTGAGCCGGGACTAGCGCGGAATGAGCAGTTCTTC
TRBD2	TRBV9	few	TRBJ2-3	CASSADGTSGTDTQYF	TGTGCCAGCAGCGCAGACGGGACTAGCGGCACAGATACGCAGTATTTT
-	TRBV6-5	-	TRBJ2-1	CASSYKLVGDEQFF	TGTGCCAGCAGTTACAAACTAGTCGGGGATGAGCAGTTCTTC
TRBD1	TRBV9	once	TRBJ2-5	CASRRGGQGQETQYF	TGTGCCAGCAGGAGGGGAGGACAGGGACAAGAGACCCAGTACTTC
-	TRBV5-4	-	TRBJ1-4	CASSSGATNEKLFF	TGTGCCAGCAGCTCCGGAGCAACTAATGAAAAACTGTTTTTT
TRBD1	TRBV11-3	-	TRBJ2-1	CASSSGQGINEQFF	TGTGCCAGCAGCTCAGGACAGGGAATTAATGAGCAGTTCTTC
-	TRBV6-2/TRBV6-3	-	TRBJ2-3	CASSGSPLGVKDTQYF	TGTGCCAGCAGCGGTTCACCCCTCGGGGTGAAAGATACGCAGTATTTT
TRBD1	TRBV6-1	-	TRBJ1-6	CASSELMRDSDSPLHF	TGTGCCAGCAGTGAATTAATGAGGGACAGTGATTCACCCCTCCACTTT
-	TRBV24-1	-	TRBJ1-4	CATSEGRGNEKLFF	TGTGCCACCAGTGAAGGACGGGGGAATGAAAAACTGTTTTTT
-	TRBV28	-	TRBJ2-7	CASSGARDWYEQYF	TGTGCCAGCAGTGGGGCAAGGGACTGGTACGAGCAGTACTTC
-	TRBV5-1	-	TRBJ2-1	CASSLEWSGTSLF	TGCGCCAGCAGCTTGGAGTGGTCCGGGACTTCTCTCTTC
-	TRBV5-5	few	TRBJ1-1	CASRLGGTEAFF	TGTGCCAGCCGTCTCGGGGGGACTGAAGCTTTCTTT
-	TRBV27	-	TRBJ1-6	CASPRSAIDNSPLHF	TGTGCCAGCCCGAGGTCCGCGATCGATAATTCACCCCTCCACTTT
-	TRBV28	-	TRBJ2-5	CASSLIRGQQETQYF	TGTGCCAGCAGCCTTATCAGGGGACAACAAGAGACCCAGTACTTC
-	TRBV27	-	TRBJ1-2	CASSSYTDGYTF	TGTGCCAGCAGTTCCTATACGGATGGCTACACCTTC
TRBD1	TRBV24-1	few	TRBJ1-1	CATQGALTEAFF	TGTGCCACACAGGGGGCTCTTACTGAAGCTTTCTTT
TRBD1	TRBV4-2	many	TRBJ1-5	CASSPDRVSNQPQHF	TGTGCCAGCAGCCCGGACAGGGTTAGCAATCAGCCCCAGCATTTT
-	TRBV18	-	TRBJ1-4	CASSPPVSGATNEKLFF	TGTGCCAGCTCACCACCGGTTTCGGGAGCAACTAATGAAAAACTGTTTTTT
TRBD2	TRBV5-1	-	TRBJ2-7	CASSLMASGGYEQYF	TGCGCCAGCAGCTTGATGGCTAGCGGGGGATACGAGCAGTACTTC
-	TRBV10-2	-	TRBJ2-2	CASSVRDSGRDTGELFF	TGCGCCAGCAGTGTCCGGGACTCCGGGCGGGACACCGGGGAGCTGTTTTTT
-	TRBV12-3/TRBV12-4	few	TRBJ1-1	CASSPGVNTEAFF	TGTGCCAGCAGTCCCGGGGTGAACACTGAAGCTTTCTTT
-	TRBV20-1	-	TRBJ1-2	CSASATGGYTF	TGCAGTGCTTCGGCGACAGGCGGCTACACCTTC
-	TRBV3-1/TRBV3-2	-	TRBJ2-3	CASSAGTGNTDTQYF	TGTGCCAGCAGCGCCGGGACTGGGAACACAGATACGCAGTATTTT
-	TRBV19	-	TRBJ1-2	CASSTRVTGYTF	TGTGCCAGTAGTACCCGGGTAACTGGCTACACCTTC
-	TRBV14	few	TRBJ2-3	CASAQHGSAADTQYF	TGTGCCAGCGCCCAACACGGGAGTGCGGCAGATACGCAGTATTTT
-	TRBV19	-	TRBJ1-5	CASSTRESAQHF	TGTGCCAGTAGTACCCGAGAGTCGGCCCAGCATTTT
-	TRBV6-5	-	TRBJ1-1	CASSTVLNTEAFF	TGTGCCAGCAGCACAGTGCTGAACACTGAAGCTTTCTTT
TRBD2	TRBV5-8	-	TRBJ2-1	CASSLLAGGGEQFF	TGTGCCAGCAGCTTGCTAGCGGGAGGGGGTGAGCAGTTCTTC
TRBD1	TRBV6-5	-	TRBJ2-7	CASTLRGQGYEQYF	TGTGCCAGCACCCTCCGGGGACAGGGGTACGAGCAGTACTTC
TRBD1	TRBV19	-	TRBJ1-6	CASSIQGQVNSPLHF	TGTGCCAGTAGTATCCAGGGACAGGTGAATTCACCCCTCCACTTT
TRBD2	TRBV19	-	TRBJ2-1	CASKVLAGGSYNEQFF	TGTGCCAGTAAAGTGTTGGCGGGAGGGTCCTACAATGAGCAGTTCTTC
-	TRBV28	few	TRBJ1-2	CASSPRTGFYYTF	TGTGCCAGCAGTCCCCGCACGGGGTTTTACTACACCTTC
-	TRBV5-1	-	TRBJ1-2	CASSLRQDSSIGYTF	TGCGCCAGCAGCTTAAGACAGGATTCATCGATCGGCTACACCTTC
TRBD2	TRBV29-1	-	TRBJ2-1	CSGSLLSGSLYNEQFF	TGCAGCGGGAGCTTACTTAGCGGGAGCCTTTACAATGAGCAGTTCTTC
-	TRBV11-2	-	TRBJ1-4	CASTGSGVNEKLFF	TGTGCCAGCACCGGATCGGGGGTCAATGAAAAACTGTTTTTT
TRBD1	TRBV11-2	-	TRBJ1-5	CASSFTGGPGQPQHF	TGTGCCAGCAGCTTTACAGGGGGCCCCGGCCAGCCCCAGCATTTT